This T cell receptor beta chain comes out of a study of CD4 T cells in relation to SARS-CoV-2 and coronaviruses. About the study: Controls used an HIV-1 Nef peptide pool or no peptide.

Study-level points and caveats: Crossreactive clones expanded significantly less to SARS-CoV-2 than monoreactive clones.

Before the COVID-19 pandemic, during about 2011-2019, CD4+ T cells were taken from unexposed donors. The cells were cultured for about ten days before CD4+ T cells were isolated. Unexposed-donor CD4+ T cells were probed with SARS-CoV-2 S/N and four cold-coronavirus spikes, cells permitting. On days 3 and 7, cultures got half fresh IL-2 medium. With 4 bases clipped from V and 3 bases from J, the junction kept 6 bases outside the gene matches. The CDR3 is 16 amino acids. Germline CDR1 is MNHEY and CDR2 is SVGAGI. The protocol was immunoSEQ multiplex PCR, while the TCRdb copy is restricted to in-frame clones and leaves out a portion. The repertoire has roughly 19,000 clones, just under 80% of them found once; the top ten carry around 17%. In regard to this clone: Its antigen is currently unknown.

The sequence derives from a human donor in good health. Sequenced material: CD4+ T cells from PBMCs, cultured in vitro. V and J are TRBV6-5 and TRBJ2-1, with TRBD2 matching over 10 bases. The CDR3 nucleotides read TGTGCCAGCAGTTCCATAAGCGGGAGGGTCTACAATGAGCAGTTCTTC. Translated: CASSSISGRVYNEQFF.